The rows below give T cell receptor beta chains drawn from one sample of a study of T cells in Graves' hyperthyroidism and ophthalmopathy. Each CDR3 protein is one row after TCRdb ran MiXCR on the multiplex PCR reads. The data hold around 540,000 distinct CDR3 sequences, with 16% observed a single time. The specimen was blood. The receptor source for this set is a woman aged 25 to 39 with Graves' ophthalmopathy. Each CDR3 is given with its conserved first and last residue. Fields, in order: V gene, J gene, D gene, clone size, CDR3 protein, CDR3 DNA. The D gene is left open where the match is weak. Clone size appears in some rows only: once, few, many, or a class for an expanded clone.

v_gene: TRBV29-1; j_gene: TRBJ2-3; d_gene: TRBD1; abundance: few; CDR3aa: CSARPLTGGTDTQYF; CDR3nt: TGCAGCGCCCGCCCCCTGACAGGGGGCACAGATACGCAGTATTTT
v_gene: TRBV20-1; j_gene: TRBJ2-3; d_gene: -; abundance: many; CDR3aa: CSARPPGLGLWGTDTQYF; CDR3nt: TGCAGTGCTAGACCGCCGGGACTGGGCCTCTGGGGCACAGATACGCAGTATTTT
v_gene: TRBV20-1; j_gene: TRBJ2-1; d_gene: -; abundance: -; CDR3aa: CSARDPANSYNEQFF; CDR3nt: TGCAGTGCTAGAGATCCGGCGAACTCCTACAATGAGCAGTTCTTC
v_gene: TRBV5-6; j_gene: TRBJ2-7; d_gene: -; abundance: many; CDR3aa: CASSSSSGRNEQYF; CDR3nt: TGTGCCAGCAGCTCCTCCTCGGGACGAAACGAGCAGTACTTC
v_gene: TRBV18; j_gene: TRBJ1-2; d_gene: -; abundance: few; CDR3aa: CASSPGSQSYGYTF; CDR3nt: TGTGCCAGCTCACCAGGGAGCCAAAGCTATGGCTACACCTTC
v_gene: TRBV10-3; j_gene: TRBJ2-3; d_gene: -; abundance: many; CDR3aa: CAVLKGGTDTQYF; CDR3nt: TGTGCCGTCCTCAAGGGGGGCACAGATACGCAGTATTTT
v_gene: TRBV7-2; j_gene: TRBJ2-2; d_gene: -; abundance: many; CDR3aa: CASSSRWAAFSLFF; CDR3nt: TGTGCCAGCAGCTCCCGTTGGGCCGCTTTCTCGCTGTTTTTT
v_gene: TRBV5-1; j_gene: TRBJ2-7; d_gene: -; abundance: -; CDR3aa: CASSSLPGYEQYF; CDR3nt: TGCGCCAGCAGCTCCCTTCCGGGCTACGAGCAGTACTTC
v_gene: TRBV7-2; j_gene: TRBJ2-6; d_gene: -; abundance: -; CDR3aa: CASSTPSGANVLTF; CDR3nt: TGTGCCAGCAGCACCCCTTCTGGGGCCAACGTCCTGACTTTC
v_gene: TRBV30; j_gene: TRBJ1-1; d_gene: -; abundance: many; CDR3aa: CAWSATPGETEAFF; CDR3nt: TGTGCCTGGAGTGCAACTCCGGGAGAAACTGAAGCTTTCTTT
v_gene: TRBV7-2; j_gene: TRBJ2-7; d_gene: TRBD1; abundance: many; CDR3aa: CASSAAGTGLYEQYF; CDR3nt: TGTGCCAGCAGCGCTGCAGGGACAGGGCTATACGAGCAGTACTTC
v_gene: TRBV30; j_gene: TRBJ1-1; d_gene: -; abundance: many; CDR3aa: CAWSATFSEAFF; CDR3nt: TGTGCCTGGAGTGCGACATTCTCTGAAGCTTTCTTT
v_gene: TRBV11-2; j_gene: TRBJ2-5; d_gene: -; abundance: many; CDR3aa: CASSLDFLGLETQYF; CDR3nt: TGTGCCAGCAGCTTAGACTTCTTGGGGTTGGAGACCCAGTACTTC
v_gene: TRBV28; j_gene: TRBJ2-7; d_gene: TRBD1; abundance: many; CDR3aa: CASNGRVDRAYEQYF; CDR3nt: TGTGCCAGCAATGGGCGCGTAGACAGGGCCTACGAGCAGTACTTC
v_gene: TRBV20-1; j_gene: TRBJ2-3; d_gene: TRBD1; abundance: many; CDR3aa: CSALARTGETDTQYF; CDR3nt: TGCAGTGCCCTTGCCCGGACAGGGGAAACAGATACGCAGTATTTT
v_gene: TRBV5-6; j_gene: TRBJ1-2; d_gene: -; abundance: -; CDR3aa: CASSREVTVANYGYTF; CDR3nt: TGTGCCAGCAGCCGGGAGGTGACGGTAGCTAACTATGGCTACACCTTC